Below, 18 T cell receptor beta chains from the same sample are listed, as sequenced in a study of response to subunit inactivated influenza vaccine (dated 2018 in TCRdb). The library was produced with RT-PCR. TCRdb names Illumina HiSeq 2500 as the instrument used. TCRdb trimmed public reads at Q25 via fastp, called clones via MiXCR and kept in-frame beta chains. Every distinct CDR3 protein forms one entry, paired with its most common genes and DNA. The sample includes about 500,000 distinct CDR3 sequences, with approximately 15% observed a single time. The ten largest clones capture 3% to 3.5% of the sample. Source: CD4+ T cells sorted from PBMCs, taken less than 25 months after vaccination. These receptors all come from a man aged 50 to 69 who received an inactivated influenza vaccine. Donor details come from another sample of the same person, matched by shared clones.

In its sample, this clonotype was seen many times. The rearrangement uses TRBV7-8 and TRBJ1-3, with 9 bases aligning to TRBD1. The germline CDR1 and CDR2 sequences are SGHVS and FQNEAQ. The CDR3 is 14 amino acids. Losses at the gene ends were 5 bases for V and 1 base for J; bases not matched to a gene: 0. CDR3 in DNA: TGTGCCAGCAGCGGGACAGGGTCTGGAAACACCATATATTTT. This sequence encodes CASSGTGSGNTIYF.

J is TRBJ2-5 and V is TRBV7-8; D ambiguous. CDR3 length equals 13 residues. V was clipped by 3 bases and J by 5 bases, with 10 bases between them. The germline V gene has CDR1 SGHVS and CDR2 FQNEAQ. The CDR3 DNA is TGTGCCAGCAGCTTGGTGGGGTTGGAGACCCAGTACTTC. Protein sequence: CASSLVGLETQYF.

In this sample, this clonotype turned up many times. The J gene is TRBJ1-4, the V gene TRBV12-3 or TRBV12-4; the D gene is possibly TRBD1 (5 bases). This CDR3 comprises 15 residues. V shed 2 bases and J shed 5 bases, with 12 bases lying between them. CDR3 DNA sequence: TGTGCCAGCAGTTTAAGTAACAGGATGAATGAAAAACTGTTTTTT. Protein sequence: CASSLSNRMNEKLFF.

In the case of this clonotype: Mismatch with germline at one junction end may stem from a read error. The J gene is TRBJ2-1, the V gene TRBV4-2; maybe TRBD1 (5 bases). Germline CDR1 LGHNA, CDR2 YNFKEQ. The CDR3 loop spans 15 amino acids. CDR3 bases: TGTGCCAGCAACCAAGACGGACACGACGACAATGAGCAGTTCTTC. Its protein product is CASNQDGHDDNEQFF.

The sample holds a few counts of this clonotype. The genes are TRBV5-5 and TRBJ2-1; 9 bases are shared with TRBD2. V dropped 1 base and J dropped 4; count of bases not matched to a gene: 9. Germline V gene sequence: CDR1 SGHKS, CDR2 YYEKEE (reference sequence). CDR3 length: 17 amino acids. The CDR3 reads CASSLIMAGGAYNEQFF. In DNA form, the CDR3 reads TGTGCCAGCAGCTTGATTATGGCGGGAGGGGCATACAATGAGCAGTTCTTC.

V is TRBV5-1 and J is TRBJ2-5, with 9 bases fitting TRBD2. V gave up 1 base and J gave up 4 bases; unmatched junction bases: 5. CDR3 size: 15 residues. Looked up from germline, CDR1 is SGHRS and CDR2 is YFSETQ. CDR3 region: CASSLTLAGIETQYF. The CDR3 bases are TGCGCCAGCAGCTTGACACTAGCGGGTATAGAGACCCAGTACTTC.

This clonotype was seen a few times. This chain connects TRBV7-3 to TRBJ2-5; D possibly matches TRBD1 or TRBD2 (5 bases each). Germline values: CDR1 SGHTA, CDR2 FQGTGA. There are 15 residues in the CDR3. V lost 5 bases to trimming and J lost 1 base, with 14 bases between them. CDR3 bases: TGTGCCAGCAGCCCCCATGGGACGATCCAAGAGACCCAGTACTTC. Translation: CASSPHGTIQETQYF.

V is TRBV6-1 and J is TRBJ1-3, with no clear D. This CDR3 is built from 13 residues. V gave up 6 bases and J gave up 3 bases, with 9 bases separating them. Germline CDR1 and CDR2: MNHNS and SASEGT. The CDR3 protein is CASSPYYGNTIYF. The CDR3 DNA reads as TGTGCCAGCAGCCCCTACTATGGAAACACCATATATTTT.

The chain employs TRBV25-1 and TRBJ1-2, with a weak D call TRBD1 (5 bases). CDR1 and CDR2 from the germline V gene are MGHDK and SYGVNS. The V and J ends lost 8 bases and 4 bases respectively, with 17 bases between them. The CDR3 contains 14 residues. CDR3 nucleotides: TGTGCCAGCTCTTCCGGGGGTAGAGTCTATGGCTACACCTTC. The encoded protein is CASSSGGRVYGYTF.

This clonotype was counted a single time. The genes are TRBV5-1 and TRBJ2-7, with 11 positions matching TRBD2. Germline values: CDR1 SGHRS, CDR2 YFSETQ. Trimming cost V 5 bases and J 5 bases; bases outside gene matches: 9. CDR3 size: 15 residues. In DNA, the CDR3 is TGCGCCAGCAGTTCCATAGCGGGAGGGCCCCACGAGCAGTACTTC. This sequence encodes CASSSIAGGPHEQYF.

This clonotype turned up a few times. The chain employs TRBV20-1 and TRBJ2-3; 9 bases line up with TRBD2. This CDR3 is built from 12 residues. After removal of 5 bases from V and 7 bases from J, the junction contained 4 bases not matched to a gene. Germline assignment: CDR1 DFQATT and CDR2 SNEGSKA (reference sequence). CDR3: CSALAGTYTQYF. The DNA of the CDR3 is TGCAGTGCTCTAGCGGGAACTTATACGCAGTATTTT.

The V and J genes are TRBV7-9 and TRBJ2-3; 14 bases match TRBD2. Germline CDR1 and CDR2: SEHNR and FQNEAQ (reference sequence). The V and J ends lost 3 bases and 10 bases, in that order; junction bases with no gene match: 6. The CDR3 is 15 amino acids. CDR3 coding DNA: TGTGCCAGCAGCTTCGGGACTAGCGGGAGTCAGCCGCAGTATTTT. This sequence encodes CASSFGTSGSQPQYF.

Only a few counts were recorded for this clonotype. The chain recombines TRBV9 with TRBJ2-1, with D uncertain. Looked up from germline, CDR1 is SGDLS and CDR2 is YYNGEE. The CDR3 runs 13 residues. Trimming took off 1 base at V and 7 bases at J, with 9 bases between the two ends. CDR3 amino acids: CASSVLSGNEQFF. DNA for the CDR3: TGTGCCAGCAGCGTACTGTCCGGGAATGAGCAGTTCTTC.

Only a few counts were recorded for this clonotype. This sequence joins TRBV20-1 and TRBJ2-1; 9 bases are shared with TRBD1. Germline trimming cut 5 bases from V and 5 bases from J; bases unmatched to any gene: 10. Germline-derived CDR1 and CDR2 are DFQATT and SNEGSKA (reference sequence). The CDR3 runs to 15 residues. Here the CDR3 DNA reads TGCAGTGCTCGATCAGCCGGGACAGGGCACAATGAGCAGTTCTTC. Encoded protein: CSARSAGTGHNEQFF.

This clonotype was found a few times. The chain is built from TRBV20-1 and TRBJ2-1, with D possibly being TRBD2 (6 bases). Trimming removed 4 bases from V and 5 bases from J, with 12 bases in between. The V gene's germline CDR1 is DFQATT and CDR2 SNEGSKA (reference sequence). CDR3 length equals 13 residues. The CDR3 region has the DNA TGCAGTGCTAACCCTTCGGGAGACAATGAGCAGTTCTTC. Translation: CSANPSGDNEQFF.

The chain combines TRBV6-2 or TRBV6-3 with TRBJ1-1, with D maybe TRBD1 (6 bases). The CDR3 runs 14 residues. Germline CDR1 and CDR2: MNHEY and SVGEGT. V lost 6 bases and J lost 6, with 17 bases in between. Written as DNA, the CDR3 is TGTGCCAGCAGCCAGAGGGGGGGGCTGGCTGAAGCTTTCTTT. Its translation is CASSQRGGLAEAFF.

This clonotype was observed at least ten times. This chain uses TRBV7-2 with TRBJ2-7; 7 nucleotides agree with TRBD1. The germline V gene has CDR1 SGHTA and CDR2 FQGNSA. The CDR3 contains 13 residues. J gave up 5 bases and V 5 bases, and 6 bases lay outside the gene matches. The DNA for the CDR3 is TGTGCCAGCAGCCAGAACAGGGGTGACGAGCAGTACTTC. Translating it yields CASSQNRGDEQYF.

This clonotype was seen a few times. The junction does not match germline at one end; this may be a read error. The V call is TRBV3-1, the J call TRBJ2-1, with D perhaps matching TRBD1 (6 bases). Germline CDR1 is LGHDT and CDR2 is YNNKEL (reference sequence). This CDR3 has 15 amino acids. The DNA for the CDR3 is TGCTCCGGCGGGCTACAGGGAAGAACCTACAATGAGCAGTTCTTC. Amino acids: CSGGLQGRTYNEQFF.